The 4 T cell receptor beta chains listed next were all sequenced from one sample in a study of blood T cell repertoires in COVID-19. TCRdb keeps only in-frame clones here, not all; method: immunoSEQ multiplex PCR. The data show around 260,000 clones, 80% to 90% seen once. The sample was peripheral blood. The source is a man between 25 and 39 years old with active or convalescent COVID-19.

This clone occurred once. CDR3 loop: CASSLGGQGRLNEQYF. The CDR3 DNA sequence: TGTGCCAGCAGCTTAGGGGGACAGGGGCGGTTGAACGAGCAGTACTTC. V gene TRBV7-2 combines with J gene TRBJ2-7; 10 positions match TRBD1. Germline V gene lookup returns CDR1 SGHTA and CDR2 FQGNSA. V was pared by 1 base and J by 5 bases, with 8 bases of the junction left unmatched. This CDR3 is built from 16 residues.

V and J are TRBV29-1 and TRBJ1-4; D unclear. The CDR3 has 14 amino acids. Trimming shortened V by 5 bases and J by 3 bases, and 13 bases separated the two germline ends. The germline V gene has CDR1 SQVTM and CDR2 ANQGSEA. This CDR3 reads CSVLDREANEKLFF. The CDR3 coding sequence is TGCAGCGTTCTTGACCGGGAGGCTAATGAAAAACTGTTTTTT.

The chain is built from TRBV11-3 and TRBJ1-5, with D uncertain. The length of the CDR3 is 19 residues. V was clipped by 5 bases and J by 0 bases, with 23 bases between them. The V gene's germline CDR1 is SGHNT and CDR2 YENEEA. CDR3 amino acids: CASSPNGYTNRLSNQPQHF. CDR3 DNA: TGTGCCAGCAGCCCAAACGGATACACGAACCGACTTAGCAATCAGCCCCAGCATTTT.

This chain connects TRBV3-1 (or the pseudogene TRBV3-2) to TRBJ2-2, with D possibly TRBD2 on 6 matching bases. CDR1 and CDR2 (germline): LGHDT, YNNKEL (reference sequence). There are 15 residues in the CDR3. Trimming shortened V by 4 bases and J by 6 bases, and 15 bases separated the two germline ends. The CDR3: CASSLHRDWAGELFF. The CDR3 DNA is TGTGCCAGCAGCCTCCACCGGGACTGGGCCGGGGAGCTGTTTTTT.